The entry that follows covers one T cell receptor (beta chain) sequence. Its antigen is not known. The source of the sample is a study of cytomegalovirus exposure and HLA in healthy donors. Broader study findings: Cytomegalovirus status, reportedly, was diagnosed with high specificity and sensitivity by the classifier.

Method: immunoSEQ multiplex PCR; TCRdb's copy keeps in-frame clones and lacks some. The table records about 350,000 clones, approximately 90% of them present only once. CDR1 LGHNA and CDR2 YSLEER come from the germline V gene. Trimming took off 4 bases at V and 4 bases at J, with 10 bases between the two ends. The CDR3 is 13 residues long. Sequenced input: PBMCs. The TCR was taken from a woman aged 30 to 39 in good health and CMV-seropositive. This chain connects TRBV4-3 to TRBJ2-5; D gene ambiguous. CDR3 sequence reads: CASSPRNRETQYF. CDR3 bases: TGCGCCAGCAGCCCTCGGAACCGAGAGACCCAGTACTTC.